The clone carrying this TCR beta chain has only a few counts. The data were obtained in a study of blood T cell repertoires in COVID-19. CDR3 length equals 16 residues. Trimming took 4 bases from V and 3 from J, leaving 16 bases between them. Per the germline V gene, CDR1 is SGDLS and CDR2 is YYNGEE. Assay used: immunoSEQ multiplex PCR; TCRdb lists only in-frame clones, some missing. Of 100,000 to 150,000 clones in the sample, approximately 86% are singletons; the top ten hold under 2.5%. The sample was PBMCs or T cells enriched from blood (not recorded which). The TCR comes from a woman between 45 and 65 years old who had recovered from COVID-19. The J gene is TRBJ2-2, the V gene TRBV9; D might be TRBD2 (5 bases). The CDR3 loop reads CASSLSGSGYTGELFF. The CDR3 coding sequence is TGTGCCAGCAGCCTATCTGGGTCGGGATACACCGGGGAGCTGTTTTTT.